These 16 T cell receptor beta chains were all obtained from the same sample, sequenced in a study of T cell clonality in common variable immunodeficiency. Sequencing was performed with immunoSEQ multiplex PCR; in TCRdb, only in-frame clones are kept and a portion is missing. This repertoire holds some 50,000 clones, and none appear only once. Sequencing was carried out using peripheral blood mononuclear cells. The receptors derive from a person aged 18 to 70 in good health.

This clone was recorded at least ten times. The observed sequence ends 3 residues before the CDR3 terminus, with the missing tail filled in from the germline J gene. The chain has TRBV11-2 and TRBJ1-5; D is unresolved. The V and J ends lost 4 bases and 3 bases respectively, with 10 bases between them. The CDR3 has 14 amino acids. The germline V gene has CDR1 SGHAT and CDR2 FQNNGV. Incomplete CDR3 DNA: TGTGCCAGCAGCTCGTCCACAGACAATCAGCCC. Encoded protein: CASSSSTDNQP. The complete CDR3 protein is CASSSSTDNQPQHF.

Remarks on this clone: The CDR3 end lies 3 residues beyond the end of the read and is filled in from the germline J gene. The chain combines TRBV7-6 with TRBJ2-1; 7 bases line up with TRBD2. The trim removed 2 bases at V and 0 bases at J, leaving 7 bases unmatched. The CDR3 is 17 residues long. Germline values: CDR1 SGHVS, CDR2 FNYEAQ. CDR3: CASSLKAGGSSYNEQFF. The sequenced part of the CDR3 DNA is TGTGCCAGCAGCTTAAAAGCGGGCGGGAGCTCCTACAATGAG. Variable domain in full (rest from reference TRBV7-6 and TRBJ2-1): GAGVSQSPRYKVTKRGQDVALRCDPISGHVSLYWYRQALGQGPEFLTYFNYEAQQDKSGLPNDRFSAERPEGSISTLTIQRTEQRDSAMYRCASSLKAGGSSYNEQFFGPGTRLTVL.

This clone was counted at least ten times. Read coverage stops 3 residues before the CDR3 terminus; the germline J gene supplies the remainder. The rearrangement uses TRBV5-1 and TRBJ2-7, with 7 bases identical to TRBD2. With V trimmed by 5 bases and J by 3 bases, 11 bases remained unmatched. The CDR3 runs to 15 residues. CDR1 SGHRS and CDR2 YFSETQ come from the germline V gene. The part of the CDR3 DNA that was read is TGCGCCAGCAGTTGGAGGGAGGGGCCCTACTACGAG. The encoded protein is CASSWREGPYYE. From start to end, the CDR3 is CASSWREGPYYEQYF.

This clone was detected many times. The CDR3 is cut off 3 residues early in the read; its end comes from the germline J gene. The chain employs TRBV5-6 and TRBJ2-5; the match to TRBD1 covers 8 bases. The germline V gene encodes CDR1 SGHDT and CDR2 YYEEEE. The CDR3 extends over 15 amino acids. After removal of 2 bases from V and 3 bases from J, the junction contained 6 bases not matched to a gene. The covered CDR3 bases are TGTGCCAGCAGCTTAAGTAGACAGGGGAAAGAGACC. This gives the protein CASSLSRQGKET. The whole CDR3 sequence reads CASSLSRQGKETQYF.

There are many counts of this clone. The read is 3 residues too short to cover the CDR3 end, so that end is filled in from the germline J gene. V is TRBV2 and J is TRBJ2-3; weak D call: TRBD1 (6 bases). CDR3 length: 14 residues. The V end was cut by 3 bases, the J end by 3 bases, with 10 bases between. Germline CDR1 reads SNHLY; CDR2 reads FYNNEI. The CDR3 sequence is CASSDWQGTDTQYF. The CDR3 DNA, read in part, is TGTGCCAGCAGTGATTGGCAGGGGACAGATACG.

The sample holds many counts of this clone. The read falls 3 residues short of the CDR3 end, and the missing part is taken from the germline J gene. The chain combines TRBV6-1 with TRBJ2-7, with 7 nucleotides matching TRBD2. Germline CDR1 MNHNS, CDR2 SASEGT. This CDR3 contains 13 residues. Trimming at V came to 4 bases and at J to 4 bases, leaving 4 bases not matched to a gene. This chain's CDR3 is CASSAGGGYEQYF. The CDR3 bases that were read are TGTGCCAGCAGTGCGGGGGGAGGATACGAG.

This clone was found many times. The sequence runs out 3 residues before the end of the CDR3; the remainder is reconstructed from the germline J gene. The rearrangement links TRBV5-1 to TRBJ1-1; D is ambiguous. The germline gives CDR1 SGHRS, CDR2 YFSETQ. The CDR3 length is 14 residues. Deletions cut 4 bases from V and 1 base from J, with 11 bases between. The part of the CDR3 DNA that was read is TGCGCCAGCAGCGTAGCCGGAACGAACACTGAA. It codes for CASSVAGTNTE. The entire CDR3 protein reads CASSVAGTNTEAFF. Supplemented by reference TRBV5-1 and TRBJ1-1, the full variable domain reads KAGVTQTPRYLIKTRGQQVTLSCSPISGHRSVSWYQQTPGQGLQFLFEYFSETQRNKGNFPGRFSGRQFSNSRSEMNVSTLELGDSALYLCASSVAGTNTEAFFGQGTRLTVV.

This clone was counted many times. The CDR3 goes on 3 residues after the read ends, and that part is filled in from the germline J gene. The chain links TRBV19 to TRBJ2-3; perhaps TRBD1 as D (5 bases). The CDR3 runs 15 residues. Germline V gene data show CDR1 as LNHDA and CDR2 as SQIVND (reference sequence). Trimming removed 3 bases at V and 1 base at J, with 11 bases between. CDR3 region: CASSIRASGTDTQYF. Partial CDR3 DNA: TGTGCCAGTAGTATCAGGGCTTCAGGCACAGATACG.

This clone has a count of ten or more. The read terminates 3 residues before the CDR3 end, so the remaining end is supplied by the germline J gene. This chain uses TRBV29-1 with TRBJ2-7; TRBD1 matches at 7 bases. This CDR3 comprises 12 residues. Per the germline V gene, CDR1 is SQVTM and CDR2 is ANQGSEA. Trimming took 5 bases from V and 1 from J; bases not matched to a gene: 2. The sequenced CDR3 bases are TGCAGCGTTCGGACAGGTTCCTACGAG. This gives the protein CSVRTGSYE. The entire CDR3 sequence reads CSVRTGSYEQYF.

As for this clone: One base away lies a much larger clone, so this may be a sequencing read error. From the germline J gene comes the end of the CDR3, since the read stops 3 residues before it. The chain carries TRBV5-1 and TRBJ2-3; TRBD1 agrees at 7 bases. The CDR3 has 14 amino acids. In germline, CDR1 is SGHRS, CDR2 YFSETQ. CDR3 residues: CASSLDRGRQPQYF. The covered CDR3 bases are TGCGCCAGCAGCTTGGACAGGGGTCGACAGCCG.

This clone was seen at least ten times. The read finishes 3 residues shy of the CDR3 end, and the germline J gene is used to complete it. The chain links TRBV3-1 (or the pseudogene TRBV3-2) to TRBJ2-7; no definite D call. This CDR3 spans 12 amino acids. Trimming took off 0 bases at V and 6 bases at J, with 6 bases between the two ends. CDR1 LGHDT and CDR2 YNNKEL come from the germline V gene (reference sequence). The CDR3: CASSQEFGEQYF. CDR3 bases read: TGTGCCAGCAGCCAAGAGTTCGGCGAG.

This clone was seen more than once but under ten times. The CDR3 end lies 3 residues beyond the end of the read and is filled in from the germline J gene. V usage is TRBV7-9 and J usage is TRBJ2-7, with 8 bases fitting TRBD1. The CDR3 spans 15 residues. Germline V gives CDR1 SEHNR, CDR2 FQNEAQ (reference sequence). J gave up 5 bases and V 1 base, and 7 bases lay outside the gene matches. Partial CDR3 DNA: TGTGCCAGCAGCTTAGGTCGACAGGGGTTCCACGAG. The encoded protein is CASSLGRQGFHE. The complete CDR3 protein is CASSLGRQGFHEQYF.

This clone was observed at least ten times. From the germline J gene comes the end of the CDR3, since the read stops 3 residues before it. The chain combines TRBV7-7 with TRBJ2-2; weak D call: TRBD1 (6 bases). Deletions cut 8 bases from V and 0 bases from J, with 16 bases between. The CDR3 is 16 amino acids. The germline gives CDR1 SSHAT, CDR2 FNYEAQ (reference sequence). The CDR3 DNA, read in part, is TGTGCCAGCTCCGTCTCGGACAGTCCGAACACCGGGGAG. It encodes CASSVSDSPNTGE. The complete CDR3 protein is CASSVSDSPNTGELFF.

In this sample, this clone turned up a few times. The read gets to within 3 residues of the CDR3 end, and the germline J gene fills in the rest. The chain links TRBV7-6 to TRBJ2-5; TRBD1 agrees at 9 bases. The CDR3 is made up of 15 amino acids. Germline V gene data show CDR1 as SGHVS and CDR2 as FNYEAQ. The CDR3 loop is CASSAGQGHTDTQYF. The CDR3 bases that were read are TGTGCCAGCAGCGCCGGACAGGGGCACACAGATACC.

This clone showed up just a few times. The CDR3 loop reads CASSQGATTYDYTF. The CDR3 DNA, read in part, is TGTGCCAGCTCACAGGGGGCGACGACCTACGAC. This chain uses TRBV18 with TRBJ1-2, with 7 positions matching TRBD1. The read stops 3 residues short of the end of the CDR3; the missing end is completed from the germline J gene. Germline CDR1 KGHSH, CDR2 LQKENI. The CDR3 is 14 residues long.

This clone was detected ten times or more. The DNA ends 3 residues before the CDR3 does, and the rest of the CDR3 is filled in from the germline J gene. This chain joins TRBV20-1 and TRBJ2-3; 9 positions match TRBD2. With 8 bases clipped from V and 0 bases from J, the junction kept 9 bases outside the gene matches. Germline V gene data show CDR1 as DFQATT and CDR2 as SNEGSKA (reference sequence). The CDR3 consists of 15 residues. The sequenced CDR3 bases are TGCAGTAATCGGCTAGCGGGGCCGAGCACAGATACG. It is translated as CSNRLAGPSTDT. The entire CDR3 sequence reads CSNRLAGPSTDTQYF.